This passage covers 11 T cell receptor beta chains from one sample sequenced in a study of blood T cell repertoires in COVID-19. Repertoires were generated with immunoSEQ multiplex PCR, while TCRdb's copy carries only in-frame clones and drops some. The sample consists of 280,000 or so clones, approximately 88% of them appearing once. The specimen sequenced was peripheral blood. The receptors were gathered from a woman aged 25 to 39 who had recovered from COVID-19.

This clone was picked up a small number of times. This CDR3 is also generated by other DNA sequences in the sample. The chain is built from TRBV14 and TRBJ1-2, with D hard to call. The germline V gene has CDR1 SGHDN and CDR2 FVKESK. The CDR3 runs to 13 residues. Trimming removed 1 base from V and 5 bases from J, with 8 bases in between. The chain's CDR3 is CASSQGLQYGYTF. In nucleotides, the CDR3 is TGTGCCAGCAGCCAAGGACTTCAGTATGGCTACACCTTC.

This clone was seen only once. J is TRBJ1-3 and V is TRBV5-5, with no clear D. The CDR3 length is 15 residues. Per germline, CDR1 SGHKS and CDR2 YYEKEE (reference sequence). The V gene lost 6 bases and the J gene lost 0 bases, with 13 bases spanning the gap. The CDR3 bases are TGTGCCAGCAACAGACCAGGACTCTCTGGAAACACCATATATTTT. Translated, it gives CASNRPGLSGNTIYF. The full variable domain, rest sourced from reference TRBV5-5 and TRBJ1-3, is DAGVTQSPTHLIKTRGQQVTLRCSPISGHKSVSWYQQVLGQGPQFIFQYYEKEERGRGNFPDRFSARQFPNYSSELNVNALLLGDSALYLCASNRPGLSGNTIYFGEGSWLTVV.

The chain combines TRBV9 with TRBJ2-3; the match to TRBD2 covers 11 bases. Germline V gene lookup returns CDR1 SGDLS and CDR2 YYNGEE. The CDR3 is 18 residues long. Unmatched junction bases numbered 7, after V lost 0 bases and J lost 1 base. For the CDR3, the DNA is TGTGCCAGCAGCGTAGAGGGTCTGACTAGCGGGGGCACAGATACGCAGTATTTT. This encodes CASSVEGLTSGGTDTQYF.

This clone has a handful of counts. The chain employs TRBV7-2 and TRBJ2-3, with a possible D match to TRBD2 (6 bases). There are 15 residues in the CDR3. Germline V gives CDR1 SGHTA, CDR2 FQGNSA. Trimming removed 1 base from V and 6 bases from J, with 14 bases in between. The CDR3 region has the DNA TGTGCCAGCAGCTTAGACGTAGCGGTAGGTGATACGCAGTATTTT. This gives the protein CASSLDVAVGDTQYF. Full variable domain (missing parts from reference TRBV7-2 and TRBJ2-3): GAGVSQSPSNKVTEKGKDVELRCDPISGHTALYWYRQSLGQGLEFLIYFQGNSAPDKSGLPSDRFSAERTGGSVSTLTIQRTQQEDSAVYLCASSLDVAVGDTQYFGPGTRLTVL.

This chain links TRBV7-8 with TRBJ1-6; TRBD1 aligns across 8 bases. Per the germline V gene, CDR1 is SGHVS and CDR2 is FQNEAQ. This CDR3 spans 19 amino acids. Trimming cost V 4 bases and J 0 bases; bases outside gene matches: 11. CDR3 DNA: TGTGCCAGCAGCTCCTTAGCAGGGGGCCCTAGCTCCTATAATTCACCCCTCCACTTT. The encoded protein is CASSSLAGGPSSYNSPLHF.

CDR3 nucleotides: TGTGCCAGCAGCACGTCCGGCCCCACAGGTGCGGACTATGGCTACACCTTC. Its translation is CASSTSGPTGADYGYTF. The chain uses TRBV7-3 and TRBJ1-2; TRBD1 might be the D (5 bases). Germline V gene data show CDR1 as SGHTA and CDR2 as FQGTGA. Trimming stripped 5 bases from V and 3 bases from J, with 22 bases between. CDR3 length: 17 amino acids. The full variable domain, in which reference TRBV7-3 and TRBJ1-2 provide the parts outside the CDR3, is GAGVSQTPSNKVTEKGKYVELRCDPISGHTALYWYRQSLGQGPEFLIYFQGTGAADDSGLPNDRFFAVRPEGSVSTLKIQRTERGDSAVYLCASSTSGPTGADYGYTFGSGTRLTVV.

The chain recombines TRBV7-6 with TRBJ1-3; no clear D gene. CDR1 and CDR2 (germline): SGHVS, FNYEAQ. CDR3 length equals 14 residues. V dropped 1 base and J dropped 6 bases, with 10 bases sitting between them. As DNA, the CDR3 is TGTGCCAGCAGCTTAGACGAGGGATCAAACACCATATATTTT. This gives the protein CASSLDEGSNTIYF.

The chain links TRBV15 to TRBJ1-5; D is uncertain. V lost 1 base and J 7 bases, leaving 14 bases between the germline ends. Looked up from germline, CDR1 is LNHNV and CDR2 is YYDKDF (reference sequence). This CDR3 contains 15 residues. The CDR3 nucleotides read TGTGCCACCAGCAGAGGATCGAGGGAGGGCCAGCCCCAGCATTTT. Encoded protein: CATSRGSREGQPQHF.

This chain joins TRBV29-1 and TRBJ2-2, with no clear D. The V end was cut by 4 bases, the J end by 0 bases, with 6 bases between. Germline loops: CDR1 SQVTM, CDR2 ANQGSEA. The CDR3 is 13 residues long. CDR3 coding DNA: TGCAGCGTTGGTAGATCGAACACCGGGGAGCTGTTTTTT. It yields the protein CSVGRSNTGELFF.

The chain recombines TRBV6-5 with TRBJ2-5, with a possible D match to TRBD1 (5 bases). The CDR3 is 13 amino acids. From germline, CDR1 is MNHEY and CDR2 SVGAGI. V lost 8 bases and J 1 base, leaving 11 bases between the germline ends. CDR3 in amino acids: CASGSRGQETQYF. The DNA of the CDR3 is TGTGCCAGCGGTTCTAGGGGCCAAGAGACCCAGTACTTC.

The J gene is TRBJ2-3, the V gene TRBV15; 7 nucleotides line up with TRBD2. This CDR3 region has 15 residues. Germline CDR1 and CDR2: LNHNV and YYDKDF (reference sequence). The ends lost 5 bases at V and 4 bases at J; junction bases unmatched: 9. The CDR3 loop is CATSLSGEGSDTQYF. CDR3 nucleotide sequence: TGTGCCACCAGCCTCAGCGGGGAGGGTTCAGATACGCAGTATTTT.